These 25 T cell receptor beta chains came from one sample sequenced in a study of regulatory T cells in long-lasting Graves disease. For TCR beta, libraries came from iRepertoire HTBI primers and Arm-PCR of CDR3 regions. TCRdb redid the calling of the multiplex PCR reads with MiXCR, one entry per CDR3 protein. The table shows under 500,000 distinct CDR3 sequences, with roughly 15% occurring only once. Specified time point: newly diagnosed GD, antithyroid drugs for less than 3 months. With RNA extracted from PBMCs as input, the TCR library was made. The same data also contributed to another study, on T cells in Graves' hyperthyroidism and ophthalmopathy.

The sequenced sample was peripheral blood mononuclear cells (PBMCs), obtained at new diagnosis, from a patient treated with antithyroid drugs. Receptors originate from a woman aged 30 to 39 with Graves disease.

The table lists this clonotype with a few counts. CDR3 sequence: CASSQGIWDTAGYGYTF. For the CDR3, the DNA is TGTGCCAGCAGCCAGGGTATTTGGGACACGGCGGGCTATGGCTACACCTTC. The rearrangement joins TRBV3-1 to TRBJ1-2, with D maybe TRBD1 (6 bases). Germline CDR1 LGHDT, CDR2 YNNKEL (reference sequence). V lost 3 bases, J lost 4 bases, and 21 bases lay in between. The CDR3 sequence is 17 residues long.

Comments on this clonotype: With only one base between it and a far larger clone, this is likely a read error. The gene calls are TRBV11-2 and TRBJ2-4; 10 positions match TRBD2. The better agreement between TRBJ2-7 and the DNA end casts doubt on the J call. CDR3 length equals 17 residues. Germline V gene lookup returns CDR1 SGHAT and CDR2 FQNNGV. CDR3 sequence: CANSLPAGGLPTYEQYF. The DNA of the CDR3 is TGTGCCAACAGCCTCCCAGCGGGAGGGCTCCCTACCTACGAGCAGTACTTC.

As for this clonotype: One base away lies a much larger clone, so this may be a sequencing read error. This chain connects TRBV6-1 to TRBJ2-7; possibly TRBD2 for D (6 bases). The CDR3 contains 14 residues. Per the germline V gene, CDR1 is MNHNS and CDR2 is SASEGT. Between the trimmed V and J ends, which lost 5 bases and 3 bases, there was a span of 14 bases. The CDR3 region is CASSPVGTLYEQYF. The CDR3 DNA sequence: TGTGCCAGCAGTCCCGTCGGGACTCTCTACGAGCAGTACTTC.

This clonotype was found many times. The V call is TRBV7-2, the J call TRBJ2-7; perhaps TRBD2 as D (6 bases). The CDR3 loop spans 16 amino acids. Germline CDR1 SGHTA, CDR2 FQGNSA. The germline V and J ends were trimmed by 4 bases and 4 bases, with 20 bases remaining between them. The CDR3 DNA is TGTGCCAGCAGCTCCCATCGCGGGGTACTGGAGTACGAGCAGTACTTC. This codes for CASSSHRGVLEYEQYF.

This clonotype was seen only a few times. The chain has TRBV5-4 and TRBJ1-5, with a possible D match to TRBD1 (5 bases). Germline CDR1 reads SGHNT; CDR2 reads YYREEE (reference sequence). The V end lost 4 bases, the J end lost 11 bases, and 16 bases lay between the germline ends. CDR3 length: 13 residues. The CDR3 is CASSLWGTPAQHF. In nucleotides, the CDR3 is TGTGCCAGCAGCCTCTGGGGGACCCCAGCCCAGCATTTT. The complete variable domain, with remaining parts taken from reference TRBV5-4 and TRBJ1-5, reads ETGVTQSPTHLIKTRGQQVTLRCSSQSGHNTVSWYQQALGQGPQFIFQYYREEENGRGNFPPRFSGLQFPNYSSELNVNALELDDSALYLCASSLWGTPAQHFGDGTRLSIL.

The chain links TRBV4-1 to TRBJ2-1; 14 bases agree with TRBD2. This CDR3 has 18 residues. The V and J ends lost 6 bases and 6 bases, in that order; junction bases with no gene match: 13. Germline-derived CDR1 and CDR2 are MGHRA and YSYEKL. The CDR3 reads CASRPASGTSGRSNEQFF. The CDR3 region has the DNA TGCGCCAGCAGACCTGCCTCCGGGACTAGCGGGAGATCCAATGAGCAGTTCTTC.

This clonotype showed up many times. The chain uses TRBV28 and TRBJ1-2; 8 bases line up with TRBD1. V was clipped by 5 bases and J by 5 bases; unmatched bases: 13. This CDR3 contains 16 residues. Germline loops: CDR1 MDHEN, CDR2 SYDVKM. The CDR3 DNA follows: TGTGCCAGCAGTAAACCCGGGACAGGCACTGGATATGGCTACACCTTC. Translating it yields CASSKPGTGTGYGYTF.

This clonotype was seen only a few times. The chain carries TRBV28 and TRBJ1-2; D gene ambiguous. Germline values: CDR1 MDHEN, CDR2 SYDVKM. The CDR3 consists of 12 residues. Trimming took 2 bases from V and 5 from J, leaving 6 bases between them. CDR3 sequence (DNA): TGTGCCAGCAGTTTAAAACGTTATGGCTACACCTTC. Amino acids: CASSLKRYGYTF.

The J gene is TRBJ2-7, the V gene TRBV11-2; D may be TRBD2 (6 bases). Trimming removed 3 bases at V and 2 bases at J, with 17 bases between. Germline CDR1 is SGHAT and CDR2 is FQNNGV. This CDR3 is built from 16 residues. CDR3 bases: TGTGCCAGCAGCTTTTCACGGGAGCAGCGGCCCTACGAGCAGTACTTC. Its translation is CASSFSREQRPYEQYF.

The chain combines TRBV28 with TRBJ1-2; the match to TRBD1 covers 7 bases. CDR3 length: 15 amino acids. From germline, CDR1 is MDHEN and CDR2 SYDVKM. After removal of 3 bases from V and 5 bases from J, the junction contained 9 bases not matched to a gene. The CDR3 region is CASSFPTGEGYGYTF. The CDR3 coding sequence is TGTGCCAGCAGTTTCCCCACAGGGGAAGGATATGGCTACACCTTC.

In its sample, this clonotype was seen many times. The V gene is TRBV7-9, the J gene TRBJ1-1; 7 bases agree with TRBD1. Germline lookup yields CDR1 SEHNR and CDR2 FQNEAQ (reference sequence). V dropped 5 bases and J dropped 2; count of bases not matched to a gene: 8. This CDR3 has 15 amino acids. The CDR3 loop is CASSHRDSFNTEAFF. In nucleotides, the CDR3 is TGTGCCAGCAGCCACCGGGACAGCTTCAACACTGAAGCTTTCTTT.

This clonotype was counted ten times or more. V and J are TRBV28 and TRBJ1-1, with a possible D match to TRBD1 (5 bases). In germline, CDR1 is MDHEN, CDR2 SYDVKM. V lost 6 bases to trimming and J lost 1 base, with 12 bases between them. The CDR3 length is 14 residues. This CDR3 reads CASRLAGTNTEAFF. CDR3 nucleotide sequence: TGTGCCAGCAGGCTGGCGGGGACGAACACTGAAGCTTTCTTT. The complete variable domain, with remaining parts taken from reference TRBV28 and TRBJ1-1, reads DVKVTQSSRYLVKRTGEKVFLECVQDMDHENMFWYRQDPGLGLRLIYFSYDVKMKEKGDIPEGYSVSREKKERFSLILESASTNQTSMYLCASRLAGTNTEAFFGQGTRLTVV.

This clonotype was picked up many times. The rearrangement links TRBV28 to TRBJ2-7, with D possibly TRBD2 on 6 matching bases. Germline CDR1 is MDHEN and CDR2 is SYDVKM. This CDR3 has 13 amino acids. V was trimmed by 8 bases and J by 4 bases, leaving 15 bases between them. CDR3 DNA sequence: TGTGCCAGCTCGGGGGTTCTTGCTTACGAGCAGTACTTC. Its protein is CASSGVLAYEQYF.

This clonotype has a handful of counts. CDR3 nucleotide sequence: TGCAGTGCCTGGACGGCTGGAAACACCATATATTTT. Amino acids: CSAWTAGNTIYF. This chain uses TRBV20-1 with TRBJ1-3; D is ambiguous. Per germline, CDR1 DFQATT and CDR2 SNEGSKA (reference sequence). V dropped 6 bases and J dropped 2 bases, with 8 bases sitting between them. The CDR3 consists of 12 residues.

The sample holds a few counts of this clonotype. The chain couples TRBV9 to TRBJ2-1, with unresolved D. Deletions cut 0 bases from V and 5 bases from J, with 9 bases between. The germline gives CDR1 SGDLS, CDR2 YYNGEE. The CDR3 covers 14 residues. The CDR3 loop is CASSVALRDNEQFF. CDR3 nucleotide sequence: TGTGCCAGCAGCGTAGCTCTTCGGGACAATGAGCAGTTCTTC.

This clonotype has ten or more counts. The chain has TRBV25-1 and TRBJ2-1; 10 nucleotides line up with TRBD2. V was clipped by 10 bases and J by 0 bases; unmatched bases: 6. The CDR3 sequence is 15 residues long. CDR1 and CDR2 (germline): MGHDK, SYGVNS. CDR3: CATLAGGISYNEQFF. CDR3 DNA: TGTGCCACTTTAGCGGGAGGAATCTCCTACAATGAGCAGTTCTTC.

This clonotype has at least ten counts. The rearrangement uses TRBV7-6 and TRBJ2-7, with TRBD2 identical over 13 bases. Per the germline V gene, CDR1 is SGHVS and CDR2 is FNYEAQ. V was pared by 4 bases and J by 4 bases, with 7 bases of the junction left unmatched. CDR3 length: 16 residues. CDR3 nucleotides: TGTGCCAGCAGCTCCGGGGGGACTAGCGGGACTTACGAGCAGTACTTC. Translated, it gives CASSSGGTSGTYEQYF. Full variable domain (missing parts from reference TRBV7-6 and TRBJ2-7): GAGVSQSPRYKVTKRGQDVALRCDPISGHVSLYWYRQALGQGPEFLTYFNYEAQQDKSGLPNDRFSAERPEGSISTLTIQRTEQRDSAMYRCASSSGGTSGTYEQYFGPGTRLTVT.

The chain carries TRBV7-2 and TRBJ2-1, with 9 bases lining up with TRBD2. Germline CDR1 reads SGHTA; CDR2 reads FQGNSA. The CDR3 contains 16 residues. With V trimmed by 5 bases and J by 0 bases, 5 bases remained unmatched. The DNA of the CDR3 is TGTGCCAGCAGCCTTATTAGCGGGAGCTCCTACAATGAGCAGTTCTTC. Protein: CASSLISGSSYNEQFF. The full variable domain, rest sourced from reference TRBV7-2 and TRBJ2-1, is GAGVSQSPSNKVTEKGKDVELRCDPISGHTALYWYRQSLGQGLEFLIYFQGNSAPDKSGLPSDRFSAERTGGSVSTLTIQRTQQEDSAVYLCASSLISGSSYNEQFFGPGTRLTVL.

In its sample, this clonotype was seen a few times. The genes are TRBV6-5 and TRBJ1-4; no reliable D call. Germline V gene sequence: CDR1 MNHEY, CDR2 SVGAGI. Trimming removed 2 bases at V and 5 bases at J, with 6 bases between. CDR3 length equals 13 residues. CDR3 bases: TGTGCCAGCAGTTACCTACAGAATGAAAAACTGTTTTTT. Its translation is CASSYLQNEKLFF.

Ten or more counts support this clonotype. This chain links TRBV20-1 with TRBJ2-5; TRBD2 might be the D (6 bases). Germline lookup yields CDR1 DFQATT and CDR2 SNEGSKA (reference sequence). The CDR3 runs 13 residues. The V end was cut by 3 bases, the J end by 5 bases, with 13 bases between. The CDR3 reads CSASGSEEETQYF. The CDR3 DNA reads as TGCAGTGCTAGCGGGAGCGAGGAGGAGACCCAGTACTTC.

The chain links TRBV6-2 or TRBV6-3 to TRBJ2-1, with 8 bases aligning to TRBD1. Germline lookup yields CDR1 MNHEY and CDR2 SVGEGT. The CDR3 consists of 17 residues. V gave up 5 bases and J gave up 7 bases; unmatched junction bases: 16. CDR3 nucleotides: TGTGCCAGCAGTCCACTGGGCAGGGGGCAGATTGAGAATGAGCAGTTCTTC. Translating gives CASSPLGRGQIENEQFF.

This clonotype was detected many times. The chain's CDR3 is CAWMADRWAEAFF. CDR3 bases: TGTGCCTGGATGGCGGACAGATGGGCTGAAGCTTTCTTT. The genes are TRBV30 and TRBJ1-1; possible D gene TRBD1, 6 bases. CDR3 length: 13 amino acids. V shed 4 bases and J shed 6 bases, with 15 bases lying between them. The germline CDR1 and CDR2 sequences are GTSNPN and SVGIG (reference sequence).

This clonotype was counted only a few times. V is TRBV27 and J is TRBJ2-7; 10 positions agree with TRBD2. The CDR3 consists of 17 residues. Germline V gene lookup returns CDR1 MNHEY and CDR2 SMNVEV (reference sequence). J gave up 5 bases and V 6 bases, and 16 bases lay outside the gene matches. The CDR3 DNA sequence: TGTGCCAGCAGCTACGTTAGGCTAGCGGGAGTGGTAAACGAGCAGTACTTC. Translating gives CASSYVRLAGVVNEQYF.

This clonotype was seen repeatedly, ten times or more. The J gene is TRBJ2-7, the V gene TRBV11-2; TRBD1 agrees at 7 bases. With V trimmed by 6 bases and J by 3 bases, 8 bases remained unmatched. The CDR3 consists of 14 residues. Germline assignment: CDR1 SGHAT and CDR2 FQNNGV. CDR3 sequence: CASSWSTGNYEQYF. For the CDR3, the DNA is TGTGCCAGCAGTTGGTCGACAGGGAACTACGAGCAGTACTTC.

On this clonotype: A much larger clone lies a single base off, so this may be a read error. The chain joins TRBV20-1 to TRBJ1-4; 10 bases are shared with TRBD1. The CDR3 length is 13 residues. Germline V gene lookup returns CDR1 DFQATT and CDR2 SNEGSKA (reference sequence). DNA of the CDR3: TGCAGTGCTCCCGGACAGGGGGTTGAAAAACTGGTTTTT. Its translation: CSAPGQGVEKLVF.